The 6 T cell receptor beta chains given below trace back to one sample, sequenced in a study of cytomegalovirus exposure and HLA in healthy donors. 60 Vbeta and 13 Jbeta primers were used in PCR. This table comes from immunoSEQ multiplex PCR, and its TCRdb copy is limited to in-frame clones, with some not included. Of roughly 150,000 clones in the sample, roughly 62% were seen once. Sequencing input: PBMCs. These receptors were obtained from a man aged 60 to 75 in good health and CMV-seronegative.

This clone turned up a few times. The chain uses TRBV30 and TRBJ2-3; TRBD1 agrees at 7 bases. This CDR3 is 16 amino acids long. The V segment lost 4 bases and the J segment 2 bases; nucleotides outside the gene matches: 12. From germline, CDR1 is GTSNPN and CDR2 SVGIG (reference sequence). This chain's CDR3 is CAWTQTDREPTDTQYF. Written as DNA, the CDR3 is TGTGCCTGGACCCAGACCGACAGGGAACCCACAGATACGCAGTATTTT.

A remark on this clone: An end of the junction differs from the germline gene, which may be a read error. The chain uses TRBV7-7 and TRBJ2-7; 7 nucleotides align to TRBD1. CDR3 size: 13 residues. Germline CDR1 and CDR2: SSHAT and FNYEAQ (reference sequence). The CDR3: CASSKGQNYEQYF. The CDR3 DNA reads as TGTGCTAGCAGCAAGGGACAGAACTACGAGCAGTACTTC.

The rearrangement links TRBV6-5 to TRBJ1-1, with 11 bases lining up with TRBD1. The CDR3 is 14 amino acids. Germline CDR1 is MNHEY and CDR2 is SVGAGI. The ends lost 5 bases at V and 6 bases at J; junction bases unmatched: 5. This CDR3 is CASSETGQGAEAFF. Here the CDR3 DNA reads TGTGCCAGCAGTGAAACGGGACAGGGGGCTGAAGCTTTCTTT.

The V and J genes are TRBV28 and TRBJ2-1, with D perhaps TRBD2 (7 bases). With 7 bases removed from V and 3 bases from J, the gap between germline ends came to 19 bases. Germline V lookup: CDR1 MDHEN, CDR2 SYDVKM. The CDR3 spans 16 residues. CDR3: CASTPEGGGVYNEQFF. DNA for the CDR3: TGTGCCAGCACCCCCGAGGGGGGGGGAGTCTACAATGAGCAGTTCTTC.

The J gene is TRBJ2-7, the V gene TRBV28; TRBD1 aligns across 7 bases. The CDR3 totals 15 residues. V trimming: 2 bases; J trimming: 2 bases; junction bases outside the gene matches: 6. Germline assignment: CDR1 MDHEN and CDR2 SYDVKM. This CDR3 is CASSLTGELAYEQYF. CDR3 coding DNA: TGTGCCAGCAGTTTAACAGGGGAGTTAGCCTACGAGCAGTACTTC.

The V and J genes are TRBV5-1 and TRBJ2-7, with TRBD1 identical over 8 bases. J lost 6 bases, V lost 1 base, and 9 bases had no gene match. From germline, CDR1 is SGHRS and CDR2 YFSETQ. The CDR3 length is 15 residues. DNA for the CDR3: TGCGCCAGCAGCTTGTTCGAGACAGGGGCGCGCGAGCAGTACTTC. Its translation: CASSLFETGAREQYF.